This TCR beta chain was identified in a study of T cells in Graves' hyperthyroidism and ophthalmopathy (dated by TCRdb to between 2018 and 2021). About the full investigation: A discovery cohort of around 100 patients, about 40 with Graves' ophthalmopathy and fewer than 65 with stable Graves' hyperthyroidism, was used to find distinguishing TCR V-J signatures. Prospective prediction of ophthalmopathy was tested in an independent validation cohort consisting of under 20 hyperthyroidism patients and some 17 patients who later progressed to ophthalmopathy. The roughly 91 discovery patients were randomly divided into training and test sets at a 7:3 ratio. In addition, the study compared T-cell repertoires in thyroid tissue and in blood from six Graves' hyperthyroidism patients. After sampling, hyperthyroidism patients received methimazole starting at 30 mg daily, and ophthalmopathy patients received high-dose intravenous methylprednisolone. According to the paper, TCR Vbeta CDR3 sequencing was carried out on some 140 peripheral blood samples, which came from around 43 ophthalmopathy, under 85 hyperthyroidism and about 17 progressor patients. Points the paper makes about the study in general: Most expanded thyroid clonotypes (frequency above 0.001) were also found in blood, which suggests that blood repertoires may mirror thyroid immune responses. In validation, the model predicted progression to ophthalmopathy with 55% to 71% sensitivity and roughly 72% specificity, a median of approximately 6.7 months before onset. No statistical method was used to fix the sample size in advance, and group allocation was not hidden from the investigators. In cross-validation, a model built on a 13 V-J signature told ophthalmopathy apart from stable hyperthyroidism with under 90% sensitivity and roughly 82% specificity, and in testing the same model reached 80%/75%.

The TCR beta CDR3 regions were amplified from the RNA transcripts. The TCR CDR3 was subjected to a first round of RT-PCR using the HTBI primer set and the Qiagen OneStep RT-PCR kit. A second multiplex PCR round built the libraries, followed by size selection and purification. The libraries were sequenced on an Illumina HiSeq2000 using paired-end 100 bp reads. On the study's bioinformatics: Raw data were processed with SOAPnuke, discarding reads with adapters, uncalled bases, mean Phred below 15, or no exact constant-primer or identifier match. COPE v1.2.5 was used to merge the high-quality paired reads, and each unique nucleotide sequence was defined as a clonotype. Clonotypes were aligned to IMGT TRBV, TRBD and TRBJ reference segments using MiTCR v1.1. Analysis was restricted to V-J combinations with a frequency above 0.0001, which covered 98% to 99.2% of repertoires. A TCS score was defined as the ratio between F50 (clonal expansion) and ExV (chaos), using BLOSUM62-based TCRdist between CDR3 peptides within each V-J. Welch's t-statistics and random forest reduced 500 to 550 V-J features to about 13, which were used in a naive Bayes classifier (R e1071). TCRdb itself trimmed the public reads at Q25 with fastp, ran MiXCR and retained productive beta chains. Rows with a matching CDR3 protein are joined into one entry that keeps the most common DNA and genes. The V and J calls here are based on TCRdb, not the publication. This sample gives about 560,000 distinct CDR3 sequences in total; about 45% of them show up just once. The ten largest clones capture 8.2% of the sample.

The V end loses 3 bases and the J end loses 5 bases, and a stretch of 18 bases separates them. There are 15 amino acids in the CDR3, from cysteine to phenylalanine inclusive. The retained sequence is limited to the CDR3, 45 bases, with the frame set at the first base. CDR1 and CDR2 are read off the germline V gene as SGDLS and YYNGEE. Graves' hyperthyroidism was defined as stable when no progression to ophthalmopathy occurred over 18 months of follow-up. The hyperthyroidism patients were between 18 and 65 years old and newly diagnosed, with a disease duration of less than 2 months. Any patient with an uncontrolled infection, another autoimmune disease, pregnancy or lactation was excluded. Diagnoses relied on clinical symptoms, serum thyroxine and TRAb, thyroid ultrasound and orbital computed tomography. Total RNA was extracted using Trizol reagent, and RNA quality was assessed on an Agilent 2100 Bioanalyzer.

For this clonotype: This receptor's antigen is unknown. Base qualities are not recorded, but no much larger clone differs from it by a single base.

Sequencing was done on a sample of peripheral blood or thyroid tissue (not recorded which). This sequence uses TRBV9 and TRBJ2-7; the D gene cannot be named for sure. This receptor was obtained from a woman aged 18-35 years with Graves' hyperthyroidism. Donor details come from another sample of the same person, matched by shared clones. Here the CDR3 is given as CASSGELDPRDEQYF. The DNA sequence is as follows: TGTGCCAGCAGCGGAGAACTCGACCCTAGGGACGAGCAGTACTTC.